A selection of T cell receptor beta chains follows, all from one sample in a study of shared clonotypes between healthy human individuals. Some clones are missing from TCRdb's copy, which holds only in-frame ones; the method was immunoSEQ multiplex PCR. The sample contains roughly 2.2 million clones, less than 95% of which appear only once. The sequenced material came from naive CD4+ T cells from PBMCs. These receptors were collected from a man in his late teens or twenties in good health. Some clones in this sample may be carry-over from other donors' samples. Both conserved end residues are part of each CDR3. A D gene is named only where the DNA matches it firmly. A clone size is listed for some rows: how often the clone was seen (once, few, many), or a class if it is expanded.

j_call	v_call	clone_size	d_call	cdr3_nt	cdr3_aa
TRBJ2-3	TRBV9	-	-	TGTGCCAGCAGCGTAGACAGTTTAGATACGCAGTATTTT	CASSVDSLDTQYF
TRBJ1-4	TRBV5-1	-	-	TGCGCCAGCAGCTTGGTCCCCCATGAAAAACTGTTTTTT	CASSLVPHEKLFF
TRBJ2-2	TRBV19	-	-	TGTGCCAGTAGTAGGTCGCTACGGGACACCGGGGAGCTGTTTTTT	CASSRSLRDTGELFF
TRBJ1-1	TRBV7-9	-	-	TGTGCCAGCAGCTTAGTGCTATCGACAGCGAACACTGAAGCTTTCTTT	CASSLVLSTANTEAFF
TRBJ2-1	TRBV29-1	-	TRBD1	TGCAGCGCCGTCAAGCCCGGGACAGCCTACAATGAGCAGTTCTTC	CSAVKPGTAYNEQFF
TRBJ2-1	TRBV7-2	-	-	TGTGCCAGCAGCTCCCTGGGGGGGCCAGCGGGGCAGTTCTTC	CASSSLGGPAGQFF
TRBJ2-7	TRBV7-9	-	-	TGTGCCAGCAGCTTAGATCGGGGGCGCGTATACGAGCAGTACTTC	CASSLDRGRVYEQYF
TRBJ1-1	TRBV30	few	-	TGTGCCTGGAGTGTGGGGTCGAACACTGAAGCTTTCTTT	CAWSVGSNTEAFF
TRBJ1-3	TRBV6-5	-	-	TGTGCCAGCAGTTACTCGCCGGGGGCGGGAGGAAACACCATATATTTT	CASSYSPGAGGNTIYF
TRBJ1-2	TRBV29-1	once	-	TGCAGCGTCGTCGGGATCAGGACTGGGACCATTAAGGAGGAGGGCTACACCTTC	CSVVGIRTGTIKEEGYTF
TRBJ2-3	TRBV9	-	-	TGTGCCAGCAGCGCGGGCGAAACTAGCACAGATACGCAGTATTTT	CASSAGETSTDTQYF
TRBJ2-7	TRBV7-2	-	-	TGTGCCAGCAGCTTCGGCCAGGGCGAGCAGTACTTC	CASSFGQGEQYF
TRBJ1-5	TRBV19	-	TRBD1	TGTGCCAGTAGGAGAAGGACAGGCCTAAATCAGCCCCAGCATTTT	CASRRRTGLNQPQHF
TRBJ2-7	TRBV15	-	-	TGTGCCACCAGCACTTACAGGGTGCAGTACTTC	CATSTYRVQYF